This T cell receptor beta chain was obtained from a study of cytomegalovirus exposure and HLA in healthy donors (dated by TCRdb to 2016 to 2017). About the investigation overall: In an earlier analysis of roughly 500 of the donors, approximately 300 Gb of sequence data and 90 million to 120 million unique TCR beta sequences from 150 million to 200 million T cells were reported. An early release covering about 600 HLA-typed donors comprised roughly 300 gigabases of sequencing data and tens of millions of unique TCR sequences. The genetic ancestry cluster associated with self-reported Caucasian donors included around four fifths of the approximately 400 genotyped donors. The study was designed to test whether signatures of past pathogen exposure could be identified by cataloging public T cell receptors. Using immunosequencing, the study profiled T cell repertoires from fewer than 850 subjects and related those repertoires to cytomegalovirus serostatus. A separate validation cohort of 100 to 150 different subjects was used in addition to the roughly 670-subject first cohort. The study combined high-throughput TCR immunosequencing, statistical association of individual TCRs with disease status, and machine learning to predict cytomegalovirus infection status. A later analysis re-examined previously published TCR beta repertoires from 610 or so donors and added high-resolution HLA genotyping to investigate patterns of TCR occurrence. The later analysis used no new phenotypic data to find candidate immune exposures, relying instead on TCR beta sequences and their occurrence across donors. An earlier analysis of roughly 600 of the donors used high-throughput TCR beta sequencing to judge whether each TCR beta V gene segment behaved as functional or pseudogenic. Donor age, sex, ethnicity and CMV serostatus were compiled together with the repertoire data. In a later genetic analysis, genome-wide SNP genotypes for about 55% of the roughly 700 donors were used, and that subset was treated as a discovery cohort. Every repertoire in the discovery cohort had been generated on one and the same sequencing platform. HLA typing covered class I and class II loci at four-digit resolution. The number of donors typed differed by locus, with about 629-630 for A, B, C, DRB1 and DQB1, roughly 520 for DQA1, 600 to 610 for DPA1, and about 450 for DPB1. Roughly 5 DR-DQ haplotypes were treated as single units for association and clustering because of strong linkage in the cohort. On average, 235,054 unique TCR beta nucleotide sequences were sequenced per donor among a few hundred genotyped donors of the cohort, with 15% to 20% of those sequences being non-productive.

Library preparation was by the immunoSEQ multiplex PCR assay. For the multiplex PCR, a mixture combining 60 forward primers for TCR Vbeta segments and 13 reverse primers for TCR Jbeta segments was used. A multiplex PCR assay on genomic DNA amplified the CDR3 region of rearranged TCR beta genes. The Illumina HiSeq System was used to sequence the amplified TCR beta libraries as 87-base-pair reads. The original pipeline was this. A later analysis tallied approximately 87 million unique TCR beta chains across the 666 repertoires, and some 10 million of those chains were shared by two or more donors. To remove PCR and sequencing errors, raw reads were error-corrected and collapsed into unique sequences using a nearest-neighbor algorithm that merged closely related sequences. To assign V, D and J gene segments, CDR3 sequences were aligned to IMGT reference sequences. For a sequence to be retained, a match of at least six nucleotides to both a V gene segment and a J gene segment was required. A rearrangement was called productive if the CDR3 had no stop codons and remained in frame with V and J, and every other rearrangement was called non-productive. CDR3 was defined by IMGT convention, running from the second conserved V-encoded cysteine to the conserved J-encoded phenylalanine. Sequences without an unambiguous match to a single V gene segment were excluded from the earlier analysis of over 500 of the donors. An earlier analysis of some 610 of the donors called V segments functional above 56.7% productive rearrangements and segregating when the between-donor standard deviation exceeded 5%. A statistical classification framework was built for diagnosing cytomegalovirus status from the catalog of TCR beta chain sequences. V and J gene assignment, in a later analysis, came from comparing TCR nucleotide sequences with IMGT/GENE-DB human TR gene sequences. Using the TCRdist pipeline, a later analysis assigned CDR3 sequences along with most-parsimonious VDJ recombination scenarios. A later analysis defined each TCR beta chain by its CDR3 amino acid sequence plus V-gene family, and excluded reads lacking a unique V-gene family. In a later analysis, some 600 highly shared, low-generation-probability nucleotide sequences were removed to address suspected cross-contamination and a sequencing artifact. For each public chain, a later analysis derived a clonal expansion index from normalized ranks of inferred template counts within each repertoire. A later analysis computed generation probabilities with a VDJ recombination model fitted to out-of-frame rearrangements, and checked the results against IGoR. In a later analysis, TCR-TCR, TCR-HLA and TCR-CMV co-occurrence was scored with hypergeometric tests, and a repertoire-size bias correction was applied to TCR pairs. False discovery rates were estimated in a later analysis by permuting HLA or CMV assignments 20 times. In a later analysis, co-occurring TCRs were grouped using DBSCAN, and TCRdist sequence similarity was added for clustering within HLA-allele-positive subsets. Co-occurrence clustering excluded repertoires with fewer than 30,000 or more than 120,000 public chains, plus five with anomalous nucleotide sharing. As stored in TCRdb, this immuneACCESS dataset retains in-frame rearrangements with V and J assigned. A fraction of the clones does not appear; measured against another copy, unresolved V genes explain less than half of the discrepancy, and the remainder lacks a known reason. V and J calls and clone size are given by that table; D and trimming were obtained from the DNA. The sample table lists some 110,000 clones, roughly four fifths of them with a count of one. In total, the top ten clones hold around 16% of the sample.

The cohort consisted of 666 healthy bone marrow donors. All cohort members were sampled while nominally healthy, although unrecorded immune exposures were likely present. The donor tested CMV seropositive and was one of the 289 seropositive cohort members. A peripheral blood sample was collected from each donor, and TCR beta sequencing was performed on peripheral blood mononuclear cells. The Qiagen DNeasy Blood Extraction Kit was used to extract genomic DNA from the blood cell samples. Broader findings and caveats from the paper: A further reported finding was that TCR beta sequences accurately predicted the HLA-A and HLA-B alleles for most subjects in the first cohort. Because the 87-base-pair reads could not distinguish some IMGT-functional V segments, including TRBV6-2 and TRBV6-3, those segments were excluded. Most TCR sequences were observed very rarely across donors, whereas some public TCRs were present in many individuals. In an earlier analysis of 450 to 750 of the donors, most TCR beta V segments appeared in productive rearrangements about 90% or about 30% of the time, broadly matching IMGT annotations. V-gene and J-gene trimming of TCR beta chains was associated with a missense DCLRE1C variant in a later genetic analysis, and the association was replicated in an independent cohort. According to a later analysis, parvovirus B19, influenza, CMV and Epstein-Barr virus appeared linked to several top co-occurrence clusters. Immune exposure information for the cohort was limited to CMV serostatus. Strong co-occurrence of HLA alleles, especially DR and DQ, made assigning TCR associations to individual alleles difficult. Because counts were too low, 15 or so rarely observed V segments, including chromosome 9 orphons, were excluded from the earlier analysis of a few hundred of the donors. Because some donors lacked HLA typing at each locus, the association tests relied only on the typed subset. A cluster of highly shared sequence variants was judged likely to be a technical artifact of the sequencing pipeline. Specific HLA alleles were associated with some 15,000 TCR beta sequences at a false discovery rate of 0.05 in a later analysis. The authors suggested that the approach could potentially be extended to other disease states and immunological phenotypes. The cohort was sequenced for TCR beta chains only, and without alpha or paired-chain data the features that could be detected were limited. A later genetic analysis reported fewer N-insertions in productive TCRs among donors in an Asian-associated ancestry cluster than the roughly 620-donor mean. Most CMV-associated TCR beta chains appeared to be HLA-restricted in a later analysis, and the HLA associations seemed to be driven largely by CMV exposure. A later analysis found that TCR association rates varied across HLA loci, with DRB1 alleles showing the most associated TCRs and HLA-C alleles the fewest. Correlated functional status among segregating V segments might be attributable to linkage disequilibrium, but an unknown experimental factor could not be ruled out. Three of the identified cytomegalovirus-associated TCR beta chains were confirmed in vitro to be specific for cytomegalovirus antigens. Roughly uniform sequencing depth across donors was assumed in presence/absence analyses, although this assumption may not hold. The study listed 164 TCR beta chains as associated with cytomegalovirus. In both the original and validation cohorts, the classifier was reported to diagnose cytomegalovirus status with high specificity and sensitivity. Compared with equally common non-associated chains, HLA-associated TCR beta chains in a later analysis were more clonally expanded and had lower generation probabilities.

This clone was picked up many times. Its antigen is still unknown. Base-call qualities are not available, and no considerably larger clone is one nucleotide away. V trim: 6 bases; J trim: 2 bases; unmatched bases: 5. The CDR3 numbers 13 residues from cysteine through phenylalanine. The entry retains the CDR3 DNA only, 39 bases that are in frame from base 1. CDR1 and CDR2 are drawn from the germline V gene: SQVTM, ANQGSEA. Here the chain combines TRBV29-1 and TRBJ2-7; TRBD1 aligns with 9 central bases. The sample comprised PBMCs. This sequence originates from a middle-aged man in good health and CMV-seropositive. In nucleotide form, the sequence is TGCAGCGTGACAGGGGGGGAGGCCTACGAGCAGTACTTC. It translates to CSVTGGEAYEQYF.